This TCR beta chain was retrieved from a study of cytomegalovirus exposure and HLA in healthy donors. Whole-study results and caveats: The study found most TCR sequences rare, yet found some public TCRs in many donors. The study designated roughly 150 TCR beta chains cytomegalovirus-associated. Both high specificity and high sensitivity reportedly marked the classifier's diagnosis of cytomegalovirus status.

Data came from immunoSEQ multiplex PCR; TCRdb stores just in-frame clones and leaves some out. Here the sample spans about 160,000 clones, roughly 95% being singletons. Comment on this clone: Its specificity is unknown.

The sequenced sample consisted of PBMCs. The receptor was derived from a young woman in good health and CMV-seronegative.

CDR3 residues: CASWRAGVSYEQYF. The CDR3 nucleotides are TGTGCCAGCTGGAGAGCGGGGGTCTCCTACGAGCAGTACTTC. The chain links TRBV6-1 to TRBJ2-7; 8 bases match TRBD2. Germline loops: CDR1 MNHNS, CDR2 SASEGT. The length of the CDR3 is 14 residues. J gave up 0 bases and V 8 bases, and 6 bases lay outside the gene matches.